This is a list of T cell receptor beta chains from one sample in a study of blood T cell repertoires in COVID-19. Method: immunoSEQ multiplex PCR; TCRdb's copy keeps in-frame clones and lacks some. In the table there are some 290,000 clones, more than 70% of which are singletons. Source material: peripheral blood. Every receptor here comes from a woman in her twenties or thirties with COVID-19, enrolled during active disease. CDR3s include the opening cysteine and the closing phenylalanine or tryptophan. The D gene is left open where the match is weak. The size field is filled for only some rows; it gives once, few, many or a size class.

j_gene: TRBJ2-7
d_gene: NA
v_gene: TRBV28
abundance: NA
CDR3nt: TGTGCCAGCAGCCAGGGAAACTACGAGCAGTACTTC
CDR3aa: CASSQGNYEQYF

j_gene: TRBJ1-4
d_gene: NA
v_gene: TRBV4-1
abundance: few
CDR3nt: TGCGCCAGCAGCCAAGACGCTACCGAAAAACTGTTTTTT
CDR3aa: CASSQDATEKLFF

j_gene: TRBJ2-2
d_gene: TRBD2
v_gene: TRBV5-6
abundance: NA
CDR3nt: TGTGCCAGCCGTCAAACGGGAGGTGTAACCGGGGAGCTGTTTTTT
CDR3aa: CASRQTGGVTGELFF

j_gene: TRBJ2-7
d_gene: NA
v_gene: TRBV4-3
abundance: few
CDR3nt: TGCGCCAGCAGCCAAGATAGAGCGGACTACGAGCAGTACTTC
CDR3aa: CASSQDRADYEQYF

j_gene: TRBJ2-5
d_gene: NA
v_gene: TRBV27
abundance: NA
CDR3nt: TGTGCCAGCAGTTTATCGGGGGCAGGGGACCAAGAGACCCAGTACTTC
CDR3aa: CASSLSGAGDQETQYF

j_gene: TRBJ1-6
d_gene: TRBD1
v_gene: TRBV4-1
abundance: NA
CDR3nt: TGCGCCAGCAGCCTCCGGACAGGGCTCAATTCACCCCTCCACTTT
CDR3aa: CASSLRTGLNSPLHF

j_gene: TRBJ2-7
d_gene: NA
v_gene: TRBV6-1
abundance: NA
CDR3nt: TGTGCCAGCAGTGAAGTCCAGGGCTCCTACGAGCAGTACTTC
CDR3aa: CASSEVQGSYEQYF

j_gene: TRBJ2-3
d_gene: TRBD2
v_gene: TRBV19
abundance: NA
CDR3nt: TGTGCCAGTAGTATGTGGACTAGCGGAACAGATACGCAGTATTTT
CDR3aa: CASSMWTSGTDTQYF

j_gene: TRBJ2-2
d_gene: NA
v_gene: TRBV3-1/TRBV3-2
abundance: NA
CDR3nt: TGTGCCAGCAGCCAAGGGGGCATTTCGGACACCGGGGAGCTGTTTTTT
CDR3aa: CASSQGGISDTGELFF

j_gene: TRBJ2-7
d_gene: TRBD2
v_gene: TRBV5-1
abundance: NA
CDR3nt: TGCGCCAGCAGCCCCCTGACTAGCGGGAAGTACGAGCAGTACTTC
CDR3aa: CASSPLTSGKYEQYF

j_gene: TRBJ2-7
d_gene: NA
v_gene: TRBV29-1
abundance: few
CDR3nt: TGCAGCGTTGAACCCAGTCCCTACGAGCAGTACTTC
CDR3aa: CSVEPSPYEQYF

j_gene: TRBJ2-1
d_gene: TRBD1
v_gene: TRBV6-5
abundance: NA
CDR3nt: TGTGCCAGCAGCAAAAAGGGCAGGGGGCTCAATGAGCAGTTCTTC
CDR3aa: CASSKKGRGLNEQFF

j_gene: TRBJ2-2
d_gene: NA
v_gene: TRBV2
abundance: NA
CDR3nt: TGTGCCAGCAGCCCGGACAGTAAGACCGGGGAGCTGTTTTTT
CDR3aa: CASSPDSKTGELFF

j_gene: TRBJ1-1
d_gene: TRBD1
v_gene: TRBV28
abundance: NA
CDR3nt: TGTGCCAGCAGCTTCCAACTCACAGGGGTCGAAGCTTTCTTT
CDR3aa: CASSFQLTGVEAFF

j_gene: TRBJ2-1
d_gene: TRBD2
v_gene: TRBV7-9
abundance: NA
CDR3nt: TGTGCCAGCAGCTTGGGGGGGATCTACAATGAGCAGTTCTTC
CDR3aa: CASSLGGIYNEQFF

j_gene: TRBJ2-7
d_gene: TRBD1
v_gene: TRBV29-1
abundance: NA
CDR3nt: TGCAGCGTCTCCGGGACAGGAGAGTACGAGCAGTACTTC
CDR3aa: CSVSGTGEYEQYF

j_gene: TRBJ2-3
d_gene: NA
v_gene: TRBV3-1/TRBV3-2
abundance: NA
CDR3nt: TGTGCCAGCAGCCAGGCCAACACAGATACGCAGTATTTT
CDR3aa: CASSQANTDTQYF

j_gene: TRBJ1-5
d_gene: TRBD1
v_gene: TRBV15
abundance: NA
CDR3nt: TGTGCCACCAGCCGCCCGGACAGGGGAGAGCAGCCCCAGCATTTT
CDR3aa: CATSRPDRGEQPQHF

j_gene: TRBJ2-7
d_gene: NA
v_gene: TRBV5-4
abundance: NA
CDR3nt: TGTGCCAGCAGCTTGACAGAAGGCGAGCAGTACTTC
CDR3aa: CASSLTEGEQYF

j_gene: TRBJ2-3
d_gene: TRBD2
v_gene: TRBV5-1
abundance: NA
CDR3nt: TGCGCCAGCAGCCCGGGGACTAGCGGGAGTCGGACAGATACGCAGTATTTT
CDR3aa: CASSPGTSGSRTDTQYF

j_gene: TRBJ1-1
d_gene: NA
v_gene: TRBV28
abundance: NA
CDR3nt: TGTGCCAGCAGTTTATTCGGGTTTGGAGCTTTCTTT
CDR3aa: CASSLFGFGAFF

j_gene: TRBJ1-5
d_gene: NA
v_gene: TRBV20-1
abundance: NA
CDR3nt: TGCAGTGCTGGGGGACTAGAGCCCCAGCATTTT
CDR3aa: CSAGGLEPQHF

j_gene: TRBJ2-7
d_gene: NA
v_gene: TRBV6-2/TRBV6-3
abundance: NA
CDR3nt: TGTGCCAGCAGTTACCAGGGGATCGAGCAGTACTTC
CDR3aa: CASSYQGIEQYF

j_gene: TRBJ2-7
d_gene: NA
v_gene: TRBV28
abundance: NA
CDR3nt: TGTGCCAGCAGTTTTGGGCCAGGGCCTTCCTACGAGCAGTACTTC
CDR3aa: CASSFGPGPSYEQYF

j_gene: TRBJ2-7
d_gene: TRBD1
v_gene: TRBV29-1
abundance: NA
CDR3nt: TGCAGCGTTGAGGGGGGGTCTTTGGACAGGGGTTGGTACGAGCAGTACTTC
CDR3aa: CSVEGGSLDRGWYEQYF

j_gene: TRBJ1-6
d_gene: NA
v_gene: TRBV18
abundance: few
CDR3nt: TGTGCCAGCTCACCAGGGCAGAATTCACCCCTCCACTTT
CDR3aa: CASSPGQNSPLHF

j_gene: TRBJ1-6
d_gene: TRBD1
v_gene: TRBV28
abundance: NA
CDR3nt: TGTGCCAGTCAACCTCAGGGGGCGAGAGGTTCACCCCTCCACTTT
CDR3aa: CASQPQGARGSPLHF